Below, 25 T cell receptor beta chains from the same sample are listed, as sequenced in a study of T cells in Graves' hyperthyroidism and ophthalmopathy. Researchers amplified the TCR beta CDR3 regions from RNA transcripts. Primed by the HTBI set, a first-round RT-PCR was run on the TCR CDR3. TCRdb recomputed calls from the multiplex PCR reads with MiXCR, one row per CDR3 protein. The sample contains about 370,000 distinct CDR3 sequences, nearly 15% of which appear only once. The sample taken for sequencing was blood. The origin of the receptors is an older woman with Graves' ophthalmopathy.

This clonotype was recorded a few times. The chain couples TRBV6-6 to TRBJ2-4, with D hard to call. With 0 bases removed from V and 0 bases from J, the gap between germline ends came to 9 bases. The CDR3 runs to 16 residues. CDR1 and CDR2 (germline): MNHNY, SVGAGI (reference sequence). The CDR3 region is CASSYSTHLAKNIQYF. The CDR3 DNA sequence: TGTGCCAGCAGTTACTCGACGCACCTAGCCAAAAACATTCAGTACTTC.

This clonotype occurred many times. The rearrangement links TRBV5-1 to TRBJ2-7; TRBD2 is a possible D gene (6 bases). The germline V gene has CDR1 SGHRS and CDR2 YFSETQ. This CDR3 has 14 residues. V lost 7 bases to trimming and J lost 2 bases, with 16 bases between them. CDR3 nucleotides: TGCGCCAGCGCTTCGGGAGCCCCTCCCTACGAGCAGTACTTC. It is translated as CASASGAPPYEQYF.

This clonotype was observed a handful of times. This sequence joins TRBV20-1 and TRBJ1-4; 11 bases align to TRBD1. This CDR3 has 15 amino acids. CDR1 and CDR2 from the germline V gene are DFQATT and SNEGSKA (reference sequence). V shed 6 bases, J shed 1 base, and the junction held 4 bases outside the gene matches. In nucleotides, the CDR3 is TGCAGTGCCCGGACAGGGGGCTTAACTAATGAAAAACTGTTTTTT. This codes for CSARTGGLTNEKLFF.

The V gene is TRBV7-8, the J gene TRBJ1-5, with 8 bases matching TRBD1. This CDR3 contains 16 residues. Germline trimming cut 5 bases from V and 2 bases from J; bases unmatched to any gene: 8. Germline V CDR1 and CDR2: SGHVS, FQNEAQ. The CDR3 DNA reads as TGTGCCAGCAGCGTAGGGACAGGAAGGGGCAATCAGCCCCAGCATTTT. Its protein is CASSVGTGRGNQPQHF.

This clonotype was picked up many times. The J gene is TRBJ2-1, the V gene TRBV5-1, with D perhaps given as TRBD1 or TRBD2 (5 bases each). The CDR3 is made up of 15 amino acids. The V end lost 5 bases, the J end lost 12 bases, and 24 bases lay between the germline ends. The germline V gene encodes CDR1 SGHRS and CDR2 YFSETQ. CDR3 DNA sequence: TGCGCCAGCAGTGGAGTTACCGGGGCAACGTTGGCGCAGTTCTTC. Translating gives CASSGVTGATLAQFF.

The gene calls are TRBV20-1 and TRBJ2-4; weak D call: TRBD2 (5 bases). The CDR3 has 17 amino acids. Trimming removed 3 bases at V and 0 bases at J, with 18 bases between. Germline CDR1 reads DFQATT; CDR2 reads SNEGSKA (reference sequence). The CDR3 protein is CSASSIAGGLAKNIQYF. CDR3 in DNA: TGCAGTGCTAGTAGTATTGCGGGTGGGCTAGCCAAAAACATTCAGTACTTC.

This chain links TRBV4-1 with TRBJ2-2; D gene unclear. V was trimmed by 0 bases and J by 4 bases, leaving 6 bases between them. The CDR3 totals 14 residues. The germline V gene has CDR1 MGHRA and CDR2 YSYEKL. DNA for the CDR3: TGCGCCAGCAGCCAAGATTGGGCCACCGGGGAGCTGTTTTTT. This gives the protein CASSQDWATGELFF.

The chain has TRBV19 and TRBJ2-3; 14 bases match TRBD2. Germline-derived CDR1 and CDR2 are LNHDA and SQIVND (reference sequence). CDR3 length: 17 residues. V dropped 3 bases and J dropped 5; count of bases not matched to a gene: 7. In DNA, the CDR3 is TGTGCCAGTAGTATCCGGGTCGGACTAGCGGGAGGAGATACGCAGTATTTT. Translation: CASSIRVGLAGGDTQYF.

This chain links TRBV5-8 with TRBJ2-3, with D tentatively TRBD2 (5 bases). The germline V and J ends were trimmed by 2 bases and 1 base, with 14 bases remaining between them. Looked up from germline, CDR1 is SGHTS and CDR2 is YDEGEE. The CDR3 extends over 16 amino acids. CDR3 bases: TGTGCCAGCAGCTTACCGCTAGCCACCCGCACAGATACGCAGTATTTT. Protein product: CASSLPLATRTDTQYF.

Concerning this clonotype: It may be a read error: a sequence one base away is much more abundant. The CDR3 here is CGSSLARGPNEKLFF. As DNA, the CDR3 is TGCGGCAGCAGCTTGGCCAGGGGACCTAATGAAAAACTGTTTTTT. The chain combines TRBV5-1 with TRBJ1-4, with a possible D match to TRBD1 (6 bases). Germline V gene sequence: CDR1 SGHRS, CDR2 YFSETQ. CDR3 length: 15 residues.

This clonotype was counted between two and nine times. J is TRBJ2-7 and V is TRBV7-9; D not certain. V dropped 1 base and J dropped 6 bases, with 10 bases sitting between them. This CDR3 spans 13 amino acids. Germline lookup yields CDR1 SEHNR and CDR2 FQNEAQ (reference sequence). Here the CDR3 reads CASSLGRLGEQYF. CDR3 in DNA: TGTGCCAGCAGCTTAGGAAGACTTGGCGAGCAGTACTTC.

There are a few counts of this clonotype. The chain combines TRBV4-1 with TRBJ2-3; D remains unclear. CDR1 and CDR2 from the germline V gene are MGHRA and YSYEKL. Trimming stripped 0 bases from V and 4 bases from J, with 11 bases between. This CDR3 is built from 15 residues. The CDR3 spells CASSQDPPGADTQYF. The CDR3 DNA is TGCGCCAGCAGCCAAGATCCTCCTGGCGCAGATACGCAGTATTTT.

This CDR3 is CASSDPGGSAGYEQYF. The CDR3 DNA sequence: TGTGCCAGTAGCGATCCAGGGGGCTCGGCTGGCTACGAGCAGTACTTC. The chain combines TRBV19 with TRBJ2-7, with 8 bases fitting TRBD1. Germline V gene lookup returns CDR1 LNHDA and CDR2 SQIVND (reference sequence). The CDR3 contains 16 residues. V gave up 6 bases and J gave up 3 bases; unmatched junction bases: 13.

About this clonotype itself: Since a much larger clone is just one base distant, this may be a read error. The rearrangement joins TRBV3-1 to TRBJ2-7; 9 nucleotides align to TRBD2. V lost 0 bases, J lost 5 bases, and 5 bases stayed unmatched. The CDR3 covers 15 residues. Germline V lookup: CDR1 LGHDT, CDR2 YNNKEL (reference sequence). CDR3 in amino acids: CASSQEVAGVDEQYF. The CDR3 coding sequence is TGTGCCAGCAGCCAAGAGGTAGCGGGAGTGGACGAGCAGTACTTC.

This clonotype has a handful of counts. The chain combines TRBV7-9 with TRBJ2-1, with 9 positions matching TRBD2. The V gene's germline CDR1 is SEHNR and CDR2 FQNEAQ (reference sequence). V gave up 0 bases and J gave up 3 bases; unmatched junction bases: 6. CDR3 size: 17 residues. The CDR3: CASSLAVAGAGYNEQFF. In DNA, the CDR3 is TGTGCCAGCAGCTTAGCGGTAGCGGGAGCAGGCTACAATGAGCAGTTCTTC.

The genes are TRBV20-1 and TRBJ2-3, with TRBD2 matching 7 bases. V lost 4 bases and J lost 0; bases outside the gene matches: 4. Per germline, CDR1 DFQATT and CDR2 SNEGSKA (reference sequence). The CDR3 spans 14 residues. CDR3 sequence: CSANLLASTDTQYF. CDR3 DNA sequence: TGCAGTGCTAACCTACTAGCGAGCACAGATACGCAGTATTTT.

V usage is TRBV20-1 and J usage is TRBJ2-1, with TRBD1 matching over 8 bases. This CDR3 is built from 15 residues. V lost 0 bases, J lost 11 bases, and 12 bases stayed unmatched. Germline V gives CDR1 DFQATT, CDR2 SNEGSKA (reference sequence). CDR3 protein: CSARDVGGQGYKQFF. CDR3 DNA: TGCAGTGCTAGAGATGTGGGCGGACAGGGCTATAAGCAGTTCTTC.

This clonotype has a handful of counts. The chain has TRBV7-3 and TRBJ1-6; tentatively, D is TRBD1 (6 bases). V lost 5 bases, J lost 9 bases, and 17 bases lay in between. From germline, CDR1 is SGHTA and CDR2 FQGTGA. CDR3 length: 15 amino acids. The CDR3 here is CASSIQGDWGSPLHF. CDR3 sequence (DNA): TGTGCCAGCAGCATACAGGGAGACTGGGGTTCACCCCTCCACTTT.

The chain uses TRBV30 and TRBJ2-7; D could derive from TRBD1 or TRBD2 (6 bases each). CDR1 is GTSNPN, CDR2 SVGIG, per germline (reference sequence). CDR3 size: 14 residues. The germline V and J ends were trimmed by 4 bases and 7 bases, with 20 bases remaining between them. In nucleotides, the CDR3 is TGTGCCTGGACTCCCCGCCCGGGGGCAAGAGAGCAGTACTTC. Its translation is CAWTPRPGAREQYF.

This chain connects TRBV6-1 to TRBJ2-1; 16 nucleotides match TRBD2. Germline V gene sequence: CDR1 MNHNS, CDR2 SASEGT. The CDR3 totals 15 residues. V shed 4 bases and J 15 bases; nucleotides not matched to a gene: 9. The CDR3 region is CASSAGTSGRAGGFF. CDR3 nucleotide sequence: TGTGCCAGCAGTGCCGGGACTAGCGGGAGGGCCGGGGGGTTCTTC.

The chain has TRBV6-2 or TRBV6-3 and TRBJ1-2, with D possibly matching TRBD1 (6 bases). The CDR3 covers 14 residues. Per the germline V gene, CDR1 is MNHEY and CDR2 is SVGEGT. Trimming took 2 bases from V and 5 from J, leaving 12 bases between them. The CDR3 sequence is CASSYGQIGYGYTF. Written as DNA, the CDR3 is TGTGCCAGCAGTTACGGACAGATTGGTTATGGCTACACCTTC.

This clonotype was observed a handful of times. A read error is possible here, since a much larger clone lies one base away. The chain uses TRBV18 and TRBJ2-7, with 7 positions matching TRBD1. The CDR3 extends over 13 amino acids. In germline, CDR1 is KGHSH, CDR2 LQKENI. CDR3 sequence (DNA): TGTGGCAGCTCACGAGGGGACAGCCCCGAGCAGTACTTC. It translates to CGSSRGDSPEQYF.

Many counts were recorded for this clonotype. The chain employs TRBV11-2 and TRBJ2-1; the D is unclear. Per germline, CDR1 SGHAT and CDR2 FQNNGV. Trimming took 5 bases from V and 7 from J, leaving 9 bases between them. CDR3 length equals 12 residues. CDR3 region: CASSLLRNEQFF. The DNA of the CDR3 is TGTGCCAGCAGCCTGCTAAGGAATGAGCAGTTCTTC.

This clonotype has only a few counts. The chain combines TRBV9 with TRBJ2-3; 7 bases match TRBD2. The CDR3 totals 15 residues. Germline-derived CDR1 and CDR2 are SGDLS and YYNGEE. J lost 4 bases, V lost 0 bases, and 5 bases had no gene match. CDR3: CASSVGGRGPDTQYF. Written as DNA, the CDR3 is TGTGCCAGCAGCGTAGGAGGGAGGGGCCCAGATACGCAGTATTTT. Complete variable domain (other parts from reference TRBV9 and TRBJ2-3): DSGVTQTPKHLITATGQRVTLRCSPRSGDLSVYWYQQSLDQGLQFLIQYYNGEERAKGNILERFSAQQFPDLHSELNLSSLELGDSALYFCASSVGGRGPDTQYFGPGTRLTVL.

This clonotype was recorded at least ten times. The chain uses TRBV18 and TRBJ1-2; a weak D match, TRBD1 (5 bases). The CDR3 is made up of 13 amino acids. Germline loops: CDR1 KGHSH, CDR2 LQKENI. V was pared by 3 bases and J by 4 bases, with 9 bases between. CDR3 amino acids: CASSPGQPYGYTF. Here the CDR3 DNA reads TGTGCCAGCTCACCGGGGCAGCCCTATGGCTACACCTTC.